A single sample gave rise to the 21 T cell receptor beta chains below, sequenced in a study of shared clonotypes between healthy human individuals. Method: immunoSEQ multiplex PCR; TCRdb's copy keeps in-frame clones and lacks some. Among about 380,000 clones listed, about 96% were seen once. Sequenced material: memory CD8+ T cells sorted from blood. Described subset: CD45RO+ cells pooled with CCR7-negative TemRA cells. Receptors were obtained from a young man in good health.

V and J are TRBV28 and TRBJ1-3; 8 nucleotides match TRBD1. The ends lost 3 bases at V and 4 bases at J; junction bases unmatched: 2. Germline V gene data show CDR1 as MDHEN and CDR2 as SYDVKM. The CDR3 has 14 amino acids. The CDR3 spells CASSFGDRGNTIYF. The CDR3 DNA reads as TGTGCCAGCAGTTTCGGGGACAGGGGAAACACCATATATTTT. The full variable domain, its missing parts supplied by reference TRBV28 and TRBJ1-3, is DVKVTQSSRYLVKRTGEKVFLECVQDMDHENMFWYRQDPGLGLRLIYFSYDVKMKEKGDIPEGYSVSREKKERFSLILESASTNQTSMYLCASSFGDRGNTIYFGEGSWLTVV.

The chain has TRBV30 and TRBJ2-4; 16 positions agree with TRBD2. CDR1 GTSNPN and CDR2 SVGIG come from the germline V gene (reference sequence). The CDR3 loop spans 17 amino acids. Trimming took 0 bases from V and 2 from J; bases not matched to a gene: 1. The CDR3 DNA follows: TGTGCCTGGAGTGTGGGACTAGCGGGAGGGCCCAAAAACATTCAGTACTTC. Protein: CAWSVGLAGGPKNIQYF.

The chain carries TRBV11-3 and TRBJ2-1; 7 positions agree with TRBD2. The trim removed 2 bases at V and 7 bases at J, leaving 8 bases unmatched. This CDR3 contains 15 residues. The V gene's germline CDR1 is SGHNT and CDR2 YENEEA. The chain's CDR3 is CASSLWREYNNEQFF. The CDR3 nucleotides read TGTGCCAGCAGCTTATGGCGGGAGTATAATAATGAGCAGTTCTTC.

The CDR3 region is CASSFRLAGAETQYF. CDR3 sequence (DNA): TGCGCCAGCAGCTTCCGACTAGCGGGAGCAGAGACCCAGTACTTC. This chain connects TRBV4-1 to TRBJ2-5, with 12 bases fitting TRBD2. The J segment lost 4 bases and the V segment lost 5 bases, leaving 5 bases of the junction unmatched. In germline, CDR1 is MGHRA, CDR2 YSYEKL. The CDR3 runs to 15 residues.

J is TRBJ2-2 and V is TRBV27; 7 bases line up with TRBD1. The trim removed 7 bases at V and 1 base at J, leaving 12 bases unmatched. The CDR3 loop spans 17 amino acids. The germline gives CDR1 MNHEY, CDR2 SMNVEV (reference sequence). CDR3 amino acids: CASTSHYRGRNTGELFF. Here the CDR3 DNA reads TGTGCCAGCACCTCCCACTACAGGGGCCGGAACACCGGGGAGCTGTTTTTT.

CDR3 in amino acids: CASSDVPRPLQETQYF. In nucleotides, the CDR3 is TGTGCCAGCAGTGACGTCCCCAGGCCCCTACAAGAGACCCAGTACTTC. The genes are TRBV2 and TRBJ2-5; D uncertain. CDR3 size: 16 residues. Per the germline V gene, CDR1 is SNHLY and CDR2 is FYNNEI. Trimming stripped 3 bases from V and 2 bases from J, with 16 bases between.

This chain links TRBV4-2 with TRBJ2-1; the D gene could be TRBD1 or TRBD2 (6 bases each). Between the trimmed V and J ends, which lost 1 base and 9 bases, there was a span of 10 bases. The germline V gene encodes CDR1 LGHNA and CDR2 YNFKEQ. The CDR3 runs 13 residues. The CDR3 nucleotides read TGTGCCAGCAGCCAAGTTGGGGGGCGTGAGCAGTTCTTC. Amino acids: CASSQVGGREQFF.

The V call is TRBV30, the J call TRBJ1-2; possible D gene TRBD1, 6 bases. The germline V gene encodes CDR1 GTSNPN and CDR2 SVGIG (reference sequence). The CDR3 runs 15 residues. V dropped 3 bases and J dropped 4 bases, with 18 bases sitting between them. The CDR3 DNA follows: TGTGCCTGGAGGGCAGGGGTATTGCGACTCTATGGCTACACCTTC. Its protein product is CAWRAGVLRLYGYTF.

This clone was counted once. The chain is built from TRBV30 and TRBJ1-2; 7 bases map to TRBD1. The CDR3 has 14 amino acids. V trimming: 2 bases; J trimming: 4 bases; junction bases outside the gene matches: 7. Germline CDR1 and CDR2: GTSNPN and SVGIG (reference sequence). This chain's CDR3 is CAWSWDSLFYGYTF. The CDR3, as DNA: TGTGCCTGGAGTTGGGACAGCCTGTTCTATGGCTACACCTTC.

The count of this clone is one. The genes are TRBV27 and TRBJ2-7; no reliable D call. Germline loops: CDR1 MNHEY, CDR2 SMNVEV (reference sequence). The CDR3 totals 14 residues. Trimming removed 8 bases from V and 0 bases from J, with 14 bases in between. In nucleotides, the CDR3 is TGTGCCAGCGTAGGCCTGGGCAGCTCCTACGAGCAGTACTTC. Encoded protein: CASVGLGSSYEQYF.

In this sample, this clone turned up once. Here the CDR3 DNA reads TGTGCCAGCTCACCTGCCCGTCAAGAGACCCAGTACTTC. It encodes CASSPARQETQYF. The chain links TRBV18 to TRBJ2-5; D is uncertain. V lost 3 bases, J lost 2 bases, and 7 bases lay in between. Germline CDR1 reads KGHSH; CDR2 reads LQKENI. This CDR3 spans 13 amino acids.

The chain is built from TRBV6-1 and TRBJ2-3; 10 bases line up with TRBD2. The germline CDR1 and CDR2 sequences are MNHNS and SASEGT. V dropped 0 bases and J dropped 7; count of bases not matched to a gene: 7. There are 16 residues in the CDR3. CDR3 DNA sequence: TGTGCCAGCAGTGAAGCCCTCCTAGCGGGAGTGAATACGCAGTATTTT. Translating it yields CASSEALLAGVNTQYF.

This chain uses TRBV7-8 with TRBJ2-5; tentatively, D is TRBD2 (5 bases). Germline CDR1 is SGHVS and CDR2 is FQNEAQ. V gave up 3 bases and J gave up 6 bases, with 14 bases separating them. This CDR3 spans 14 amino acids. DNA for the CDR3: TGTGCCAGCAGCTTTCCGGGAATCGGGCAGACCCAGTACTTC. Translated: CASSFPGIGQTQYF.

The rearrangement joins TRBV6-1 to TRBJ1-3; 8 nucleotides agree with TRBD1. Germline V gene sequence: CDR1 MNHNS, CDR2 SASEGT. V was pared by 4 bases and J by 3 bases, with 8 bases of the junction left unmatched. The CDR3 sequence is 16 residues long. The CDR3 reads CASSAWTGWDGNTIYF. The CDR3 nucleotides are TGTGCCAGCAGTGCTTGGACAGGGTGGGATGGAAACACCATATATTTT.

This sequence joins TRBV2 and TRBJ2-1, with TRBD1 identical over 11 bases. The CDR3 consists of 12 residues. Germline assignment: CDR1 SNHLY and CDR2 FYNNEI. After removal of 8 bases from V and 6 bases from J, the junction contained 0 bases not matched to a gene. CDR3 loop: CASGTGGNEQFF. The CDR3 bases are TGTGCCAGCGGGACAGGGGGCAATGAGCAGTTCTTC.

J is TRBJ2-7 and V is TRBV6-1, with D possibly TRBD2 on 5 matching bases. The CDR3 runs 17 residues. V gave up 1 base and J gave up 2 bases, with 18 bases separating them. The germline V gene has CDR1 MNHNS and CDR2 SASEGT. The CDR3 sequence is CASSEVGFGLAAYEQYF. The CDR3 DNA follows: TGTGCCAGCAGTGAAGTGGGGTTCGGACTCGCCGCCTACGAGCAGTACTTC.

V is TRBV21-1 and J is TRBJ2-5; the table assigns TRBD2, which was not confirmed against the DNA. TRBV21-1 is a documented pseudogene. The CDR3 has 15 residues. The CDR3 DNA sequence: TGTGCCAGCAGCAAAGCGCCGCGGGGCCAAGAGACCCAGTACTTC. It is translated as CASSKAPRGQETQYF.

For the CDR3, the DNA is TGTGCCAGCAGGTCTCCCGGGACAGGGGGCAACGAGCAGTACTTC. This codes for CASRSPGTGGNEQYF. The rearrangement uses TRBV11-2 and TRBJ2-7; TRBD1 matches at 12 bases. The CDR3 sequence is 15 residues long. Germline assignment: CDR1 SGHAT and CDR2 FQNNGV. J lost 5 bases, V lost 6 bases, and 8 bases had no gene match.

This chain connects TRBV29-1 to TRBJ1-2; 8 nucleotides agree with TRBD1. The CDR3 is 14 residues long. The ends lost 6 bases at V and 1 base at J; junction bases unmatched: 7. The germline V gene encodes CDR1 SQVTM and CDR2 ANQGSEA. In DNA, the CDR3 is TGCAGCGTCCCCGGGACAGGACTTAACTATGGCTACACCTTC. This translates into CSVPGTGLNYGYTF.

The chain employs TRBV5-1 and TRBJ2-7; D is ambiguous. With 4 bases removed from V and 3 bases from J, the gap between germline ends came to 20 bases. The germline V gene encodes CDR1 SGHRS and CDR2 YFSETQ. This CDR3 spans 16 amino acids. The CDR3 region has the DNA TGCGCCAGCAGCCCGGTTTGGGCGGAGTTCTACTACGAGCAGTACTTC. Its translation: CASSPVWAEFYYEQYF.

V usage is TRBV19 and J usage is TRBJ1-5; 9 bases fit TRBD1. Germline-derived CDR1 and CDR2 are LNHDA and SQIVND (reference sequence). This CDR3 is built from 14 residues. V lost 5 bases to trimming and J lost 6 bases; unmatched junction nucleotides: 5. In DNA, the CDR3 is TGTGCCAGTAGTTTAAGGACAGGGGTTCAGCCCCAGCATTTT. It specifies CASSLRTGVQPQHF.